A single sample gave rise to the 14 T cell receptor beta chains below, sequenced in a study of blood T cell repertoires in COVID-19. Method: immunoSEQ multiplex PCR; TCRdb's copy keeps in-frame clones and lacks some. The sample has some 180,000 clones, roughly three quarters seen once. The sample consisted of peripheral blood. Source of these receptors: a woman aged 45 to 65 with active or convalescent COVID-19.

The chain has TRBV6-2 or TRBV6-3 and TRBJ1-2; the match to TRBD1 covers 7 bases. Germline V CDR1 and CDR2: MNHEY, SVGEGT. The CDR3 length is 14 residues. V was clipped by 5 bases and J by 7 bases; unmatched bases: 10. CDR3 nucleotide sequence: TGTGCCAGCAGTCCCACCCGACAGGGACGTGGCTACACCTTC. This sequence encodes CASSPTRQGRGYTF.

This clone was observed a few times. This sequence joins TRBV4-3 and TRBJ1-2, with a possible D match to TRBD1 (6 bases). V was cut by 0 bases and J by 6 bases, with 11 bases left in between. This CDR3 is built from 14 residues. Germline values: CDR1 LGHNA, CDR2 YSLEER. The DNA for the CDR3 is TGCGCCAGCAGCCAAGATGGACAGAGAGATGGCTACACCTTC. Its translation: CASSQDGQRDGYTF.

This clone occurred once. This chain connects TRBV24-1 to TRBJ2-1, with 9 bases aligning to TRBD1. The CDR3 loop spans 13 amino acids. Germline V gene lookup returns CDR1 KGHDR and CDR2 SFDVKD. Unmatched junction bases numbered 6, after V lost 7 bases and J lost 9 bases. The chain's CDR3 is CATRGQGKGEQFF. The CDR3 DNA reads as TGTGCCACCAGGGGACAGGGAAAGGGTGAGCAGTTCTTC.

The rearrangement uses TRBV4-3 and TRBJ1-2; 7 bases are a match to TRBD1. Germline CDR1 LGHNA, CDR2 YSLEER. The J segment lost 6 bases and the V segment lost 0 bases, leaving 4 bases of the junction unmatched. The CDR3 is made up of 14 amino acids. CDR3 coding DNA: TGCGCCAGCAGCCAAGATAGAGGGGGCAATGGCTACACCTTC. Encoded protein: CASSQDRGGNGYTF.

The chain links TRBV20-1 to TRBJ2-1, with 10 bases identical to TRBD2. The CDR3 is made up of 17 amino acids. The germline gives CDR1 DFQATT, CDR2 SNEGSKA (reference sequence). The ends lost 3 bases at V and 11 bases at J; junction bases unmatched: 19. CDR3 amino acids: CSASPQEGLAATMKQFF. The CDR3 region has the DNA TGCAGTGCTAGTCCCCAAGAAGGACTAGCGGCAACAATGAAGCAGTTCTTC.

The chain couples TRBV15 to TRBJ1-1; unclear D gene. V was trimmed by 0 bases and J by 2 bases, leaving 10 bases between them. This CDR3 contains 15 residues. Germline V CDR1 and CDR2: LNHNV, YYDKDF (reference sequence). The CDR3 region has the DNA TGTGCCACCAGCAGAGATTTATCACATAACACTGAAGCTTTCTTT. This sequence encodes CATSRDLSHNTEAFF. The variable domain in full, with the rest retrieved from reference TRBV15 and TRBJ1-1, is DAMVIQNPRYQVTQFGKPVTLSCSQTLNHNVMYWYQQKSSQAPKLLFHYYDKDFNNEADTPDNFQSRRPNTSFCFLDIRSPGLGDTAMYLCATSRDLSHNTEAFFGQGTRLTVV.

V is TRBV7-2 and J is TRBJ1-5; no firm D call. Germline lookup yields CDR1 SGHTA and CDR2 FQGNSA. The CDR3 is 17 residues long. Deletions cut 0 bases from V and 5 bases from J, with 17 bases between. For the CDR3, the DNA is TGTGCCAGCAGCTTAGCCGTTAGGACTCGGCCTCATCAGCCCCAGCATTTT. It codes for CASSLAVRTRPHQPQHF.

This chain uses TRBV28 with TRBJ2-2, with TRBD1 matching over 8 bases. Germline V gene lookup returns CDR1 MDHEN and CDR2 SYDVKM. This CDR3 has 16 residues. V dropped 3 bases and J dropped 6; count of bases not matched to a gene: 9. In nucleotides, the CDR3 is TGTGCCAGCAGTTTCTGGCAGGGGGCTGGGGCCGGGGAGCTGTTTTTT. It is translated as CASSFWQGAGAGELFF.

In its sample, this clone was seen a few times. The CDR3 coding sequence is TGTGCCAGCAGCACCTGGACAGCGAACACCGGGGAGCTGTTTTTT. Protein: CASSTWTANTGELFF. This chain links TRBV7-9 with TRBJ2-2; weak D call: TRBD1 (6 bases). The CDR3 contains 15 residues. The germline CDR1 and CDR2 sequences are SEHNR and FQNEAQ (reference sequence). Trimming left V 5 bases short and J 0 bases short, with 10 bases between.

V usage is TRBV5-1 and J usage is TRBJ2-5, with 8 bases identical to TRBD2. There are 14 residues in the CDR3. Germline loops: CDR1 SGHRS, CDR2 YFSETQ. V lost 5 bases to trimming and J lost 5 bases; unmatched junction nucleotides: 8. The CDR3 loop reads CASSVSGKDETQYF. In nucleotides, the CDR3 is TGCGCCAGCAGTGTTAGCGGGAAAGATGAGACCCAGTACTTC.

The V call is TRBV24-1, the J call TRBJ2-3; TRBD1 aligns across 9 bases. This CDR3 comprises 16 residues. Germline values: CDR1 KGHDR, CDR2 SFDVKD. The V gene end was trimmed by 5 bases and the J gene end by 0 bases; junction bases not matched to a gene: 5. CDR3: CATSGQGVASTDTQYF. The CDR3, as DNA: TGTGCCACCAGTGGACAGGGGGTGGCTAGCACAGATACGCAGTATTTT.

This clone was picked up a small number of times. The chain employs TRBV30 and TRBJ2-7; no clear D gene. This CDR3 region has 12 residues. Germline V gene data show CDR1 as GTSNPN and CDR2 as SVGIG (reference sequence). Trimming took 3 bases from V and 3 from J, leaving 9 bases between them. The CDR3: CAWRVGIYEQYF. CDR3 DNA: TGTGCCTGGAGGGTGGGCATCTACGAGCAGTACTTC.

The chain carries TRBV11-2 and TRBJ2-5; TRBD2 matches at 11 bases. Germline CDR1 and CDR2: SGHAT and FQNNGV. The CDR3 spans 14 residues. Germline trimming cut 5 bases from V and 2 bases from J; bases unmatched to any gene: 1. The CDR3 protein is CASSGLAGQETQYF. The CDR3 coding sequence is TGTGCCAGCAGCGGACTAGCGGGTCAAGAGACCCAGTACTTC.

The V call is TRBV6-5, the J call TRBJ1-6; perhaps TRBD1 as D (5 bases). Looked up from germline, CDR1 is MNHEY and CDR2 is SVGAGI. The CDR3 length is 14 residues. Trimming shortened V by 7 bases and J by 3 bases, and 10 bases separated the two germline ends. For the CDR3, the DNA is TGTGCCAGCATCAGCAGGGTCTATAATTCACCCCTCCACTTT. Translated, it gives CASISRVYNSPLHF.